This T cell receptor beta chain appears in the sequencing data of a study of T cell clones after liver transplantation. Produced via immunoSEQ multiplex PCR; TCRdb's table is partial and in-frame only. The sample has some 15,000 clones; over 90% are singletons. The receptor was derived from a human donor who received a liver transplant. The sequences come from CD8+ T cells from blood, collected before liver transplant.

CDR3 in DNA: TGTGCCAGCAGCTTAACTCATGGGGGAGAGACCCAGTACTTC. Protein sequence: CASSLTHGGETQYF. The V call is TRBV7-3, the J call TRBJ2-5; the D call may be TRBD1 or TRBD2 (5 bases each). Trimming removed 0 bases from V and 4 bases from J, with 9 bases in between. This CDR3 spans 14 amino acids. CDR1 and CDR2 from the germline V gene are SGHTA and FQGTGA.